These T cell receptor beta chains were read from a single sample in a study of blood T cell repertoires in COVID-19. Profiling relied on immunoSEQ multiplex PCR, and the TCRdb table lists in-frame clones only, not all of them. This table holds fewer than 30,000 clones, approximately 84% found once. The sequenced sample was peripheral blood. The receptors originated from a man between 65 and 85 years old with active COVID-19. The CDR3 runs from the conserved cysteine through the conserved F or W. Fields, in order: J gene, V gene, D gene, CDR3 length, clone size, CDR3 protein, CDR3 DNA. The D gene is left open where the match is weak. The listing skips clone size in some rows; elsewhere it reads once, few, many or a size class.

TRBJ2-3	TRBV7-8	TRBD1	15	once	CASSKMTGRTDTQYF	TGTGCCAGCAGCAAGATGACAGGGCGCACAGATACGCAGTATTTT
TRBJ1-2	TRBV5-1	.	13	.	CASSEGTDYGYTF	TGCGCCAGCAGTGAGGGAACGGACTATGGCTACACCTTC
TRBJ2-7	TRBV28	.	15	once	CASSLGSRSSYEQYF	TGTGCCAGCAGTTTAGGTTCCCGTAGCTCCTACGAGCAGTACTTC
TRBJ2-2	TRBV6-5	.	14	.	CASSYSPGAGELFF	TGTGCCAGCAGTTACTCGCCGGGGGCCGGGGAGCTGTTTTTT
TRBJ1-2	TRBV11-2	.	14	.	CASGRLRQNYGYTF	TGTGCCAGCGGGAGGCTCCGGCAGAACTATGGCTACACCTTC
TRBJ1-1	TRBV29-1	.	17	.	CSVEDLGGIMVNTEAFF	TGCAGCGTTGAAGATTTGGGGGGGATAATGGTGAACACTGAAGCTTTCTTT
TRBJ2-7	TRBV2	.	15	.	CASRADGPLSYEQYF	TGTGCCAGCAGGGCGGATGGTCCTCTCTCCTACGAGCAGTACTTC
TRBJ1-4	TRBV15	.	14	few	CATSRDWQDEKLFF	TGTGCCACCAGCAGAGATTGGCAGGATGAAAAACTGTTTTTT
TRBJ2-1	TRBV19	TRBD1	14	many	CASSGTGRYNEQFF	TGTGCCAGTTCCGGGACAGGGAGATACAATGAGCAGTTCTTC
TRBJ1-5	TRBV6-6	TRBD1	15	once	CASSRQGKSNQPQHF	TGTGCCAGCAGTAGACAGGGTAAGAGCAATCAGCCCCAGCATTTT
TRBJ1-2	TRBV5-1	TRBD1	14	.	CASSLGQGTVGYTF	TGCGCCAGCAGCTTGGGACAGGGGACGGTTGGCTACACCTTC
TRBJ2-7	TRBV11-1	TRBD1	15	once	CASSRGTGGIDEQYF	TGTGCCAGCAGCAGAGGGACAGGGGGCATCGACGAGCAGTACTTC
TRBJ1-1	TRBV27	.	17	once	CASSTDRGREGGVRAFF	TGTGCCAGCAGCACCGACCGGGGAAGGGAAGGGGGGGTCCGTGCTTTCTTT
TRBJ1-1	TRBV6-5	.	13	few	CASRKGENTEAFF	TGTGCCAGCAGAAAGGGAGAAAACACTGAAGCTTTCTTT
TRBJ2-1	TRBV2	.	15	few	CASRTSRTAYNEQFF	TGTGCCAGCAGAACGTCACGGACAGCCTACAATGAGCAGTTCTTC
TRBJ2-1	TRBV4-2	TRBD2	18	.	CASSQEGLAGERGGEQFF	TGTGCCAGCAGCCAAGAGGGACTAGCGGGGGAAAGGGGTGGTGAGCAGTTCTTC
TRBJ2-7	TRBV3-1/TRBV3-2	TRBD1	16	.	CASSQIQQGSRYEQYF	TGTGCCAGCAGCCAGATCCAACAGGGGTCACGCTACGAGCAGTACTTC
TRBJ2-1	TRBV30	TRBD2	17	.	CAWSVPLAGGLSNEQFF	TGTGCCTGGAGTGTACCACTAGCGGGGGGGCTCAGCAATGAGCAGTTCTTC
TRBJ2-2	TRBV18	TRBD2	15	.	CASSLQAGGSGELFF	TGTGCCAGCTCACTGCAAGCGGGGGGATCCGGGGAGCTGTTTTTT
TRBJ1-1	TRBV27	.	16	.	CASSLHAGLQNTEAFF	TGTGCCAGCAGTTTACATGCCGGACTTCAGAACACTGAAGCTTTCTTT
TRBJ1-1	TRBV19	.	13	.	CASSWEGSGEAFF	TGTGCCAGTAGTTGGGAAGGTAGCGGTGAAGCTTTCTTT
TRBJ1-6	TRBV7-8	TRBD1	17	few	CASSSGRGLRGNSPLHF	TGTGCCAGCAGCTCAGGCAGGGGGCTGAGGGGAAATTCACCCCTCCACTTT
TRBJ2-6	TRBV18	TRBD1	15	.	CASSPGTGRINVLTF	TGTGCCAGCTCACCAGGGACAGGTCGGATCAACGTCCTGACTTTC
TRBJ1-1	TRBV28	.	13	once	CASSLLIGGKAFF	TGTGCCAGCAGTTTATTAATCGGGGGGAAAGCTTTCTTT
TRBJ2-5	TRBV7-9	.	16	.	CASSLNGQSIQETQYF	TGTGCCAGCAGCTTAAATGGACAAAGTATCCAAGAGACCCAGTACTTC
TRBJ2-1	TRBV9	.	15	.	CASSAVGSSYNEQFF	TGTGCCAGCAGCGCCGTCGGTAGCTCCTACAATGAGCAGTTCTTC
TRBJ1-4	TRBV5-3	.	14	.	CARSSGVGGEKLFF	TGTGCCAGAAGCTCAGGGGTTGGAGGCGAAAAACTGTTTTTT
TRBJ1-1	TRBV30	TRBD1	21	.	CAWSVRSRGRDASNLNTEAFF	TGTGCCTGGAGTGTACGGTCTAGGGGGCGGGATGCGTCCAACCTCAACACTGAAGCTTTCTTT
TRBJ2-7	TRBV21-1	.	19	.	CASSKFWTSGGPSSYEQYF	TGTGCCAGCAGCAAGTTCTGGACTAGCGGGGGGCCCAGCTCCTACGAGCAGTACTTC
TRBJ1-5	TRBV19	TRBD1	13	.	CASRQGPYQPQHF	TGTGCCAGCAGACAGGGGCCCTATCAGCCCCAGCATTTT
TRBJ2-1	TRBV20-1	.	10	few	CSAQGNEQFF	TGCAGTGCTCAGGGAAATGAGCAGTTCTTC